This TCR beta chain came from a study of T cell changes during pregnancy in multiple sclerosis. Generated by immunoSEQ multiplex PCR, the TCRdb table keeps only in-frame clones and is missing some. The repertoire holds about 68,000 clones, around nine tenths seen once, with roughly 3.9% in the top ten. The V and J ends lost 4 bases and 4 bases, in that order; junction bases with no gene match: 7. Per germline, CDR1 MNHNS and CDR2 SASEGT. CDR3 length: 14 residues. The receptor's source is a female donor in good health, enrolled as a control in a pregnancy study. The sequencing here drew on peripheral blood, taken after pregnancy. The V gene is TRBV6-1, the J gene TRBJ2-7, with 7 bases matching TRBD2. The CDR3 here is CASSGTSRAYEQYF. The CDR3 DNA is TGTGCCAGCAGTGGGACTAGTAGAGCGTACGAGCAGTACTTC.